Below are 31 T cell receptor beta chains sequenced from a single sample in a study of cytotoxic CD8 clonotypes in ibrutinib-treated CLL. Assay used: immunoSEQ multiplex PCR; TCRdb lists only in-frame clones, some missing. The table records over 200,000 clones, roughly three quarters of them present only once. The starting material was PBMCs, obtained after 12 months of ibrutinib treatment. These receptors all come from a human donor with chronic lymphocytic leukemia.

The CDR3 DNA sequence: TGTGCCAGCAGTCTCCTAAATTCACCCCTCCACTTT. Amino acid sequence: CASSLLNSPLHF. The rearrangement uses TRBV27 and TRBJ1-6; D remains unclear. Germline V gene data show CDR1 as MNHEY and CDR2 as SMNVEV (reference sequence). V dropped 5 bases and J dropped 7 bases, with 6 bases sitting between them. The CDR3 has 12 amino acids.

The chain couples TRBV2 to TRBJ2-5; possibly TRBD2 for D (6 bases). The CDR3 is 11 residues long. The V end was cut by 9 bases, the J end by 1 base, with 6 bases between. The germline V gene has CDR1 SNHLY and CDR2 FYNNEI. The CDR3 loop is CARGGQETQYF. CDR3 sequence (DNA): TGTGCCAGGGGGGGCCAAGAGACCCAGTACTTC.

About this clone itself: A read error may account for a junction end that differs from germline. The chain couples TRBV7-7 to TRBJ2-7; 10 bases line up with TRBD2. CDR3 size: 16 residues. Germline V CDR1 and CDR2: SSHAT, FNYEAQ (reference sequence). This chain's CDR3 is CASSSTLAGGAEEQYF. The CDR3 DNA is TGTGCTAGCAGCTCAACTTTAGCGGGAGGAGCGGAAGAGCAGTACTTC.

This CDR3 is CASSLGPGRITGELFF. The DNA for the CDR3 is TGTGCCAGCAGCTTAGGTCCCGGGAGAATCACCGGGGAGCTGTTTTTT. The V and J genes are TRBV7-2 and TRBJ2-2, with a weak D call TRBD2 (6 bases). Deletions cut 1 base from V and 4 bases from J, with 13 bases between. Germline V CDR1 and CDR2: SGHTA, FQGNSA. This CDR3 spans 16 amino acids. Complete variable domain (other parts from reference TRBV7-2 and TRBJ2-2): GAGVSQSPSNKVTEKGKDVELRCDPISGHTALYWYRQSLGQGLEFLIYFQGNSAPDKSGLPSDRFSAERTGGSVSTLTIQRTQQEDSAVYLCASSLGPGRITGELFFGEGSRLTVL.

V usage is TRBV5-1 and J usage is TRBJ2-3; D possibly corresponds to TRBD2 (6 bases). The CDR3 consists of 14 residues. Looked up from germline, CDR1 is SGHRS and CDR2 is YFSETQ. V dropped 2 bases and J dropped 2 bases, with 9 bases sitting between them. CDR3 sequence reads: CASSLERVTDTQYF. CDR3 in DNA: TGCGCCAGCAGCTTAGAGCGGGTCACAGATACGCAGTATTTT. Looking up the rest from reference TRBV5-1 and TRBJ2-3 gives the full variable domain: KAGVTQTPRYLIKTRGQQVTLSCSPISGHRSVSWYQQTPGQGLQFLFEYFSETQRNKGNFPGRFSGRQFSNSRSEMNVSTLELGDSALYLCASSLERVTDTQYFGPGTRLTVL.

The chain recombines TRBV21-1 with TRBJ2-5; the D call of TRBD2 is as the table states it, not checked on the DNA. TRBV21-1 constitutes a pseudogene. This CDR3 has 12 amino acids. CDR3 protein: CANLDGGETQYF. Here the CDR3 DNA reads TGTGCCAACCTGGACGGGGGAGAGACCCAGTACTTC.

V is TRBV27 and J is TRBJ2-5; D gene unclear. CDR3 length: 11 amino acids. V gave up 6 bases and J gave up 0 bases, with 2 bases separating them. Germline V gene lookup returns CDR1 MNHEY and CDR2 SMNVEV (reference sequence). Here the CDR3 reads CASRHQETQYF. Here the CDR3 DNA reads TGTGCCAGCAGGCACCAAGAGACCCAGTACTTC.

The chain combines TRBV19 with TRBJ1-2; 7 bases map to TRBD1. Unmatched junction bases numbered 10, after V lost 5 bases and J lost 4 bases. The CDR3 totals 15 residues. The germline V gene encodes CDR1 LNHDA and CDR2 SQIVND (reference sequence). CDR3 DNA sequence: TGTGCCAGTAGTGAGGGACAGAGATTTCTCTATGGCTACACCTTC. Translation: CASSEGQRFLYGYTF. Drawing the rest from reference TRBV19 and TRBJ1-2, the complete variable domain is DGGITQSPKYLFRKEGQNVTLSCEQNLNHDAMYWYRQDPGQGLRLIYYSQIVNDFQKGDIAEGYSVSREKKESFPLTVTSAQKNPTAFYLCASSEGQRFLYGYTFGSGTRLTVV.

The table lists this clone with a few counts. The rearrangement links TRBV30 to TRBJ2-5; D unclear. This CDR3 contains 12 residues. Germline V gene lookup returns CDR1 GTSNPN and CDR2 SVGIG (reference sequence). V was clipped by 0 bases and J by 4 bases, with 6 bases between them. The CDR3 DNA reads as TGTGCCTGGAGTGTGGGCATAGAGACCCAGTACTTC. Translated, it gives CAWSVGIETQYF.

This chain joins TRBV10-2 and TRBJ1-1; no definite D call. V lost 4 bases and J lost 2, with 14 bases in between. The CDR3 loop spans 15 amino acids. CDR1 is WSHSY and CDR2 is SAAADI in the germline V gene. Written as DNA, the CDR3 is TGCGCCAGCAGTGTTTCAAACAGAGTAAACACTGAAGCTTTCTTT. As protein: CASSVSNRVNTEAFF.

This chain uses TRBV5-4 with TRBJ2-4; D uncertain. V lost 0 bases, J lost 0 bases, and 4 bases lay in between. Germline V gives CDR1 SGHNT, CDR2 YYREEE (reference sequence). The CDR3 contains 14 residues. CDR3 protein: CASSLDRAKNIQYF. The CDR3 nucleotides are TGTGCCAGCAGCTTGGACCGAGCCAAAAACATTCAGTACTTC.

This clone has just a few counts. The chain recombines TRBV5-1 with TRBJ1-2; the D gene is possibly TRBD1 (5 bases). CDR1 and CDR2 from the germline V gene are SGHRS and YFSETQ. Trimming pared 4 bases from V and 4 bases from J, leaving 20 bases between. The CDR3 sequence is 16 residues long. The CDR3 protein is CASSHPSWGSSYGYTF. The DNA for the CDR3 is TGCGCCAGCAGCCATCCATCGTGGGGGTCCAGCTATGGCTACACCTTC.

The gene calls are TRBV11-2 and TRBJ2-7; D is uncertain. The V end lost 0 bases, the J end lost 2 bases, and 8 bases lay between the germline ends. Germline values: CDR1 SGHAT, CDR2 FQNNGV. This CDR3 has 14 residues. The CDR3 coding sequence is TGTGCCAGCAGCTTAGAGGCAGAAACCTACGAGCAGTACTTC. Protein product: CASSLEAETYEQYF.

The chain couples TRBV27 to TRBJ1-2; the D gene is possibly TRBD1 (6 bases). CDR3 length equals 12 residues. Deletions cut 4 bases from V and 6 bases from J, with 9 bases between. Per germline, CDR1 MNHEY and CDR2 SMNVEV (reference sequence). The CDR3 here is CASSYGGHGYTF. The CDR3 DNA reads TGTGCCAGCAGTTATGGGGGCCATGGCTACACCTTC.

V and J are TRBV6-5 and TRBJ2-7; D is unclear. Germline V gene sequence: CDR1 MNHEY, CDR2 SVGAGI. Trimming shortened V by 3 bases and J by 4 bases, and 16 bases separated the two germline ends. The CDR3 length is 15 residues. The CDR3 reads CASSYESRGSYEQYF. For the CDR3, the DNA is TGTGCCAGCAGTTATGAGAGCAGAGGTTCGTACGAGCAGTACTTC.

This clone was found a few times. This chain connects TRBV7-8 to TRBJ1-3; no definite D call. Germline CDR1 and CDR2: SGHVS and FQNEAQ. Trimming pared 5 bases from V and 4 bases from J, leaving 9 bases between. CDR3 length: 13 residues. The CDR3 is CASSISYGNTIYF. In DNA, the CDR3 is TGTGCCAGCAGCATCTCATACGGAAACACCATATATTTT.

The rearrangement uses TRBV19 and TRBJ1-3; 11 positions match TRBD1. The junction had 7 bases not matched to a gene; V was cut back by 5 bases and J by 4 bases. The germline V gene has CDR1 LNHDA and CDR2 SQIVND (reference sequence). This CDR3 has 16 amino acids. The CDR3 reads CASSSWTGGYGNTIYF. CDR3 in DNA: TGTGCCAGTAGTTCCTGGACAGGGGGCTACGGAAACACCATATATTTT.

The chain joins TRBV5-1 to TRBJ2-3; D gene uncertain. Germline V gene sequence: CDR1 SGHRS, CDR2 YFSETQ. The CDR3 sequence is 15 residues long. Trimming pared 2 bases from V and 0 bases from J, leaving 10 bases between. The CDR3 sequence is CASSFSGRSTDTQYF. The CDR3, as DNA: TGCGCCAGCAGCTTCTCGGGCCGAAGCACAGATACGCAGTATTTT.

The chain has TRBV9 and TRBJ1-4; possibly TRBD1 for D (5 bases). CDR3 length: 14 amino acids. Germline V gene sequence: CDR1 SGDLS, CDR2 YYNGEE. Trimming took off 7 bases at V and 7 bases at J, with 17 bases between the two ends. The CDR3 spells CASAPRGFSEKLFF. The DNA for the CDR3 is TGTGCCAGCGCACCGAGGGGATTTTCTGAAAAACTGTTTTTT.

This clone appeared a few times. CDR3 nucleotide sequence: TGTGCCAGTAGTCCCCGGGACCACCACACCGGGGAGCTGTTTTTT. It translates to CASSPRDHHTGELFF. This chain joins TRBV19 and TRBJ2-2; D assignment may be TRBD1 or TRBD2 (5 bases each). CDR3 length: 15 amino acids. Germline V gene sequence: CDR1 LNHDA, CDR2 SQIVND (reference sequence). The germline V and J ends were trimmed by 5 bases and 3 bases, with 13 bases remaining between them. Full variable domain (rest looked up from reference TRBV19 and TRBJ2-2): DGGITQSPKYLFRKEGQNVTLSCEQNLNHDAMYWYRQDPGQGLRLIYYSQIVNDFQKGDIAEGYSVSREKKESFPLTVTSAQKNPTAFYLCASSPRDHHTGELFFGEGSRLTVL.

This chain links TRBV9 with TRBJ2-2; 9 bases map to TRBD1. Germline values: CDR1 SGDLS, CDR2 YYNGEE. V trimming: 4 bases; J trimming: 6 bases; junction bases outside the gene matches: 7. This CDR3 contains 15 residues. The CDR3 sequence is CASSPRDRAPGELFF. CDR3 sequence (DNA): TGTGCCAGCAGCCCCCGGGACAGGGCACCCGGGGAGCTGTTTTTT. Combining the CDR3 with reference TRBV9 and TRBJ2-2 gives the whole variable domain DSGVTQTPKHLITATGQRVTLRCSPRSGDLSVYWYQQSLDQGLQFLIQYYNGEERAKGNILERFSAQQFPDLHSELNLSSLELGDSALYFCASSPRDRAPGELFFGEGSRLTVL.

This clone has only one observation. The rearrangement links TRBV19 to TRBJ2-7; D perhaps matches TRBD1 (5 bases). The germline V gene encodes CDR1 LNHDA and CDR2 SQIVND (reference sequence). Trimming stripped 9 bases from V and 5 bases from J, with 11 bases between. This CDR3 has 11 residues. In DNA form, the CDR3 reads TGTGCCAGCGGGCAGGGCCACGAGCAGTACTTC. Translating it yields CASGQGHEQYF.

The rearrangement joins TRBV25-1 to TRBJ2-7; D is possibly TRBD1 (7 bases). In germline, CDR1 is MGHDK, CDR2 SYGVNS. The CDR3 totals 13 residues. With 6 bases removed from V and 8 bases from J, the gap between germline ends came to 17 bases. CDR3 in amino acids: CASREAGQLKQYF. CDR3 in DNA: TGTGCCAGCAGGGAGGCGGGACAGTTAAAGCAGTACTTC.

The chain uses TRBV6-5 and TRBJ1-1, with a tentative D call TRBD1 (5 bases). V gave up 3 bases and J gave up 3 bases, with 11 bases separating them. The CDR3 totals 14 residues. In germline, CDR1 is MNHEY, CDR2 SVGAGI. The CDR3 spells CASSYSGGYTEAFF. As DNA, the CDR3 is TGTGCCAGCAGTTATAGCGGGGGATACACTGAAGCTTTCTTT.

This chain uses TRBV30 with TRBJ1-1; possibly TRBD1 for D (5 bases). V gave up 2 bases and J gave up 4 bases, with 14 bases separating them. Per germline, CDR1 GTSNPN and CDR2 SVGIG (reference sequence). CDR3 size: 14 residues. The CDR3 coding sequence is TGTGCCTGGAGTCCCCGGGGCAGGAGCACTGAAGCTTTCTTT. This gives the protein CAWSPRGRSTEAFF.

This clone has only a few counts. The J gene is TRBJ2-3, the V gene TRBV7-9; 7 positions agree with TRBD2. The V and J ends lost 2 bases and 6 bases, in that order; junction bases with no gene match: 5. CDR3 length: 14 amino acids. CDR1 and CDR2 from the germline V gene are SEHNR and FQNEAQ (reference sequence). CDR3 sequence reads: CASSLMAGDDTQYF. For the CDR3, the DNA is TGTGCCAGCAGCTTAATGGCGGGAGATGATACGCAGTATTTT. Supplemented by reference TRBV7-9 and TRBJ2-3, the full variable domain reads DTGVSQNPRHKITKRGQNVTFRCDPISEHNRLYWYRQTLGQGPEFLTYFQNEAQLEKSRLLSDRFSAERPKGSFSTLEIQRTEQGDSAMYLCASSLMAGDDTQYFGPGTRLTVL.

The J gene is TRBJ1-1, the V gene TRBV25-1; no clear D. The length of the CDR3 is 13 residues. Germline V gene data show CDR1 as MGHDK and CDR2 as SYGVNS. V was trimmed by 2 bases and J by 4 bases, leaving 8 bases between them. DNA for the CDR3: TGTGCCAGCAGTGAAGTTGGGCTCACTGAAGCTTTCTTT. Protein sequence: CASSEVGLTEAFF.

The rearrangement joins TRBV28 to TRBJ1-5; D possibly corresponds to TRBD1 (6 bases). V was clipped by 2 bases and J by 7 bases, with 12 bases between them. The CDR3 has 14 residues. CDR1 is MDHEN, CDR2 SYDVKM, per germline. The CDR3 coding sequence is TGTGCCAGCAGTTTAACGAGACAGGTCCAGCCCCAGCATTTT. Encoded protein: CASSLTRQVQPQHF.

This clone showed up just a few times. The rearrangement uses TRBV25-1 and TRBJ2-7, with 7 bases matching TRBD1. J gave up 5 bases and V 0 bases, and 10 bases lay outside the gene matches. This CDR3 region has 16 residues. CDR1 is MGHDK, CDR2 SYGVNS, per germline. The CDR3 region is CASSEYRDRDHNEQYF. CDR3 coding DNA: TGTGCCAGCAGTGAATATCGAGACAGGGATCACAACGAGCAGTACTTC.

The rearrangement links TRBV14 to TRBJ2-3; D might be TRBD2 (6 bases). The CDR3 consists of 14 residues. The V and J ends lost 3 bases and 0 bases respectively, with 7 bases between them. Germline loops: CDR1 SGHDN, CDR2 FVKESK. The CDR3 nucleotides are TGTGCCAGCAGCCAGGAGGGAAGCACAGATACGCAGTATTTT. It codes for CASSQEGSTDTQYF.

J is TRBJ2-1 and V is TRBV7-2; D unresolved. CDR3 length: 13 amino acids. Trimming left V 5 bases short and J 6 bases short, with 11 bases between. The germline CDR1 and CDR2 sequences are SGHTA and FQGNSA. The CDR3 DNA reads as TGTGCCAGCAGCCCAAAGAGCAGCAATGAGCAGTTCTTC. This translates into CASSPKSSNEQFF. The full variable domain, completed using reference TRBV7-2 and TRBJ2-1, is GAGVSQSPSNKVTEKGKDVELRCDPISGHTALYWYRQSLGQGLEFLIYFQGNSAPDKSGLPSDRFSAERTGGSVSTLTIQRTQQEDSAVYLCASSPKSSNEQFFGPGTRLTVL.